The 15 T cell receptor beta chains below come from one sample, sequenced in a study of siplizumab effects on memory and regulatory T cells. Libraries were prepared by immunoSEQ multiplex PCR; TCRdb keeps only in-frame clonotypes and omits some of them. In the table there are approximately 68,000 clones, under 95% of which are singletons. Sequenced material: CD8+ T cells sorted from blood. Receptors were obtained from a human donor in good health.

The genes are TRBV7-9 and TRBJ2-5; 11 bases agree with TRBD2. Trimming took 5 bases from V and 12 from J; bases not matched to a gene: 11. The CDR3 is 14 residues long. CDR1 SEHNR and CDR2 FQNEAQ come from the germline V gene (reference sequence). CDR3 amino acids: CASSPTSGGGGEYF. CDR3 sequence (DNA): TGTGCCAGCAGCCCCACTAGCGGGGGCGGCGGGGAGTACTTC.

The chain links TRBV18 to TRBJ2-2; D not certain. CDR3 length: 14 amino acids. Looked up from germline, CDR1 is KGHSH and CDR2 is LQKENI. The V end lost 3 bases, the J end lost 1 base, and 6 bases lay between the germline ends. The CDR3 bases are TGTGCCAGCTCACCCCCGGGGAACACCGGGGAGCTGTTTTTT. Translated, it gives CASSPPGNTGELFF.

J is TRBJ2-7 and V is TRBV5-5, with TRBD2 identical over 13 bases. CDR1 and CDR2 (germline): SGHKS, YYEKEE (reference sequence). This CDR3 comprises 13 residues. With 5 bases clipped from V and 5 bases from J, the junction kept 1 base outside the gene matches. CDR3 amino acids: CASRGTSGNEQYF. The CDR3 coding sequence is TGTGCCAGCAGGGGGACTAGCGGGAACGAGCAGTACTTC.

This clone was observed a single time. This chain joins TRBV27 and TRBJ2-7; the D gene is possibly TRBD1 (6 bases). The CDR3 has 12 residues. Trimming left V 5 bases short and J 4 bases short, with 9 bases between. In germline, CDR1 is MNHEY, CDR2 SMNVEV (reference sequence). CDR3 protein: CASSPTGYEQYF. The CDR3 coding sequence is TGTGCCAGCAGTCCGACAGGATACGAGCAGTACTTC.

This rearrangement joins TRBV14 to TRBJ2-3; 8 nucleotides line up with TRBD1. V lost 1 base and J lost 5; bases outside the gene matches: 2. In germline, CDR1 is SGHDN, CDR2 FVKESK. This CDR3 is built from 14 residues. The CDR3 DNA is TGTGCCAGCAGCCAAGGGACAGGGATAGATACGCAGTATTTT. Amino acids: CASSQGTGIDTQYF. The full variable domain, with the rest looked up from reference TRBV14 and TRBJ2-3, is EAGVTQFPSHSVIEKGQTVTLRCDPISGHDNLYWYRRVMGKEIKFLLHFVKESKQDESGMPNNRFLAERTGGTYSTLKVQPAELEDSGVYFCASSQGTGIDTQYFGPGTRLTVL.

In this sample, this clone turned up once. The rearrangement uses TRBV7-9 and TRBJ1-6, with D possibly being TRBD1 (6 bases). Germline V gene sequence: CDR1 SEHNR, CDR2 FQNEAQ (reference sequence). The V gene lost 5 bases and the J gene lost 2 bases, with 13 bases spanning the gap. The CDR3 loop spans 16 amino acids. The CDR3 protein is CASSHPQGPYNSPLHF. CDR3 bases: TGTGCCAGCAGCCACCCCCAGGGGCCCTATAATTCACCCCTCCACTTT.

The chain combines TRBV30 with TRBJ1-1, with D uncertain. Trimming stripped 0 bases from V and 1 base from J, with 9 bases between. The CDR3 runs 14 residues. CDR1 is GTSNPN and CDR2 is SVGIG in the germline V gene (reference sequence). The CDR3 spells CAWSVVGTNTEAFF. CDR3 nucleotides: TGTGCCTGGAGTGTCGTGGGTACGAACACTGAAGCTTTCTTT.

The V gene is TRBV28, the J gene TRBJ1-5; 8 positions agree with TRBD1. After removal of 7 bases from V and 9 bases from J, the junction contained 11 bases not matched to a gene. This CDR3 has 14 amino acids. The germline V gene has CDR1 MDHEN and CDR2 SYDVKM. The CDR3 spells CASTIGQGPWPQHF. As DNA, the CDR3 is TGTGCCAGCACCATCGGACAGGGACCCTGGCCCCAGCATTTT. Using reference TRBV28 and TRBJ1-5 for the parts outside the CDR3, the full variable domain is DVKVTQSSRYLVKRTGEKVFLECVQDMDHENMFWYRQDPGLGLRLIYFSYDVKMKEKGDIPEGYSVSREKKERFSLILESASTNQTSMYLCASTIGQGPWPQHFGDGTRLSIL.

V and J are TRBV7-9 and TRBJ2-7; 8 nucleotides match TRBD1. The germline gives CDR1 SEHNR, CDR2 FQNEAQ (reference sequence). Unmatched junction bases numbered 21, after V lost 5 bases and J lost 12 bases. This CDR3 is built from 16 residues. This CDR3 is CASSRVFGQGLSGAYF. The CDR3 DNA sequence: TGTGCCAGCAGCCGGGTGTTTGGACAGGGACTTAGCGGTGCGTACTTC.

The chain carries TRBV18 and TRBJ2-5; 12 bases agree with TRBD1. From germline, CDR1 is KGHSH and CDR2 LQKENI. The CDR3 contains 18 residues. The V gene end was trimmed by 3 bases and the J gene end by 0 bases; junction bases not matched to a gene: 8. CDR3 in amino acids: CASSPIRDRGLYQETQYF. In DNA, the CDR3 is TGTGCCAGCTCACCGATCCGGGACAGGGGGCTTTACCAAGAGACCCAGTACTTC. Full variable domain (outside the CDR3, taken from reference TRBV18 and TRBJ2-5): NAGVMQNPRHLVRRRGQEARLRCSPMKGHSHVYWYRQLPEEGLKFMVYLQKENIIDESGMPKERFSAEFPKEGPSILRIQQVVRGDSAAYFCASSPIRDRGLYQETQYFGPGTRLLVL.

Details on this clone: The same CDR3 arises from other DNA sequences in this sample as well. This chain links TRBV19 with TRBJ1-1; D remains ambiguous. In germline, CDR1 is LNHDA, CDR2 SQIVND (reference sequence). The CDR3 has 13 residues. V lost 3 bases and J lost 1, with 6 bases in between. Here the CDR3 reads CASSIGQNTEAFF. DNA for the CDR3: TGTGCCAGTAGTATCGGTCAGAACACTGAAGCTTTCTTT. Full variable domain (missing parts from reference TRBV19 and TRBJ1-1): DGGITQSPKYLFRKEGQNVTLSCEQNLNHDAMYWYRQDPGQGLRLIYYSQIVNDFQKGDIAEGYSVSREKKESFPLTVTSAQKNPTAFYLCASSIGQNTEAFFGQGTRLTVV.

V gene TRBV5-5 combines with J gene TRBJ2-3; no reliable D call. The V and J ends lost 2 bases and 0 bases respectively, with 10 bases between them. The germline CDR1 and CDR2 sequences are SGHKS and YYEKEE (reference sequence). The CDR3 spans 15 residues. CDR3 DNA sequence: TGTGCCAGCAGCTTAACTACACCCAGCACAGATACGCAGTATTTT. Residues: CASSLTTPSTDTQYF.

The genes are TRBV27 and TRBJ2-7; 10 nucleotides line up with TRBD1. The CDR3 covers 15 residues. Germline V gene data show CDR1 as MNHEY and CDR2 as SMNVEV (reference sequence). V was clipped by 6 bases and J by 5 bases; unmatched bases: 10. CDR3 nucleotides: TGTGCCAGCAGGTTTGGACAGGGGGAAGGAAACGAGCAGTACTTC. It translates to CASRFGQGEGNEQYF.

This chain connects TRBV12-5 to TRBJ2-3, with 9 bases lining up with TRBD1. V lost 1 base, J lost 4 bases, and 3 bases stayed unmatched. CDR1 and CDR2 (germline): LGHNT, FRNRAP. The CDR3 runs to 15 residues. CDR3 sequence: CASGLGTGVSDTQYF. CDR3 in DNA: TGTGCTAGTGGTTTGGGGACAGGGGTATCAGATACGCAGTATTTT.

The V gene is TRBV19, the J gene TRBJ2-7; 9 positions agree with TRBD1. The CDR3 totals 15 residues. Germline trimming cut 2 bases from V and 4 bases from J; bases unmatched to any gene: 6. Germline V gene sequence: CDR1 LNHDA, CDR2 SQIVND (reference sequence). This CDR3 reads CASSIFGTGSYEQYF. CDR3 nucleotide sequence: TGTGCCAGTAGTATATTTGGGACAGGGAGTTACGAGCAGTACTTC.